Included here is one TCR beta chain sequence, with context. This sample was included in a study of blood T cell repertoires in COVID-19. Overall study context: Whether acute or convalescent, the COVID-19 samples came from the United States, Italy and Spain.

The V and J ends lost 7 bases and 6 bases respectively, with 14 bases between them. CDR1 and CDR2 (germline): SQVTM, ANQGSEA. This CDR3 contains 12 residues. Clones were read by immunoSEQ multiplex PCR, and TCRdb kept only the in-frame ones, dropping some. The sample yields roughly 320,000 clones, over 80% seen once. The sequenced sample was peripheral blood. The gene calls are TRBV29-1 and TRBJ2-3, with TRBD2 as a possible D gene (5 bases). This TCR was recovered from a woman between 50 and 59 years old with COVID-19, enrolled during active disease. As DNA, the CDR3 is TGCAGCGGAGCGGACCGTCCGGATACGCAGTATTTT. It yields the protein CSGADRPDTQYF.